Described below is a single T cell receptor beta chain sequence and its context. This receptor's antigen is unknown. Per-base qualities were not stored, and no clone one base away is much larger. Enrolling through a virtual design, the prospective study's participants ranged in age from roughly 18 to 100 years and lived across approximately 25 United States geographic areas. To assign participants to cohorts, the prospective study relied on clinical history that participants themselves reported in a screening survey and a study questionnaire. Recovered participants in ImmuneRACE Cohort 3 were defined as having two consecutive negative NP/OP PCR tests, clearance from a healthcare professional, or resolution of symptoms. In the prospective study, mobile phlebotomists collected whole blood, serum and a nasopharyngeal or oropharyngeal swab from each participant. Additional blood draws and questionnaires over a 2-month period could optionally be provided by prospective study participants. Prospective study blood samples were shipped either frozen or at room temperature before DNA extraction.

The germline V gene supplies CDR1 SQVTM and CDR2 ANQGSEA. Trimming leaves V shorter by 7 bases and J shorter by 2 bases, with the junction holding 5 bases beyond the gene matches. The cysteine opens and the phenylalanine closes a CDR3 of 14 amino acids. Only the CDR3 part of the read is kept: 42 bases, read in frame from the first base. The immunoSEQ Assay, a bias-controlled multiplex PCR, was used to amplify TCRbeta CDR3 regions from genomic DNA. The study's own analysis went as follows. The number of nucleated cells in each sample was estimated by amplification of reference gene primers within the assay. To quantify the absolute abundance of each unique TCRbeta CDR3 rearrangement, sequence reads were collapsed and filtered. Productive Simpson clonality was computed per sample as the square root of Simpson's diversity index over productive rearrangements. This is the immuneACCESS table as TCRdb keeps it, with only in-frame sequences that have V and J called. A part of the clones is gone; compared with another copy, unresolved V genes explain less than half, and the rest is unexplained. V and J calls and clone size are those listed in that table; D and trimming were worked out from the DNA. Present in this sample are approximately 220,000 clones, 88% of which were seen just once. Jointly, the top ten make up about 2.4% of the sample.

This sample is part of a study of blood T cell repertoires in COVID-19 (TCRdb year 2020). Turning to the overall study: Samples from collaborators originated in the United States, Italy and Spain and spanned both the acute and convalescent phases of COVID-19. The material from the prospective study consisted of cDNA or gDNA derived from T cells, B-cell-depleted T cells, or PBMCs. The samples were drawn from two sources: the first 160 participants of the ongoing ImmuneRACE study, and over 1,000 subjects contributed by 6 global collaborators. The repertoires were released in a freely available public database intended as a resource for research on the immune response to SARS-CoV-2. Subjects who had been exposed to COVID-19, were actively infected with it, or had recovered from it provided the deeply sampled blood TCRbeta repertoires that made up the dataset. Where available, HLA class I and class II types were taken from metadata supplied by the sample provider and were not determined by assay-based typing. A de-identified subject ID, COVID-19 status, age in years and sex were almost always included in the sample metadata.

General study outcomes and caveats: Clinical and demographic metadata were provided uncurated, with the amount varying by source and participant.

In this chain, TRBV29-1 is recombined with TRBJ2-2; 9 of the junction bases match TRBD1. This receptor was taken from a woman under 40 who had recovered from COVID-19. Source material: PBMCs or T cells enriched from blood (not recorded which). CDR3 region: CSALQGANTGELFF. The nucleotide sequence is TGCAGCGCATTACAGGGGGCAAACACCGGGGAGCTGTTTTTT.